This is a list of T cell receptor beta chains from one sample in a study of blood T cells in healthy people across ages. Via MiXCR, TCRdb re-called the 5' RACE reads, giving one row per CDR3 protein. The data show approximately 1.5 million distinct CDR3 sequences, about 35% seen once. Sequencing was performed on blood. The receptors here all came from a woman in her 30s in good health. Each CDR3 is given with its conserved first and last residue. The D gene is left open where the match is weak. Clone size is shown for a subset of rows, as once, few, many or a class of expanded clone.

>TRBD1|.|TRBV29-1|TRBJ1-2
TGCAGCGTCTGGGACAGGGGATATGGCTACACCTTC
CSVWDRGYGYTF
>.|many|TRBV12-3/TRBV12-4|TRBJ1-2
TGTGCCAGCAGCCGGACAGTCTATGGCTACACCTTC
CASSRTVYGYTF
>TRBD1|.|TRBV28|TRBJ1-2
TGTGCCATCACAGGGGCGGGAGGCTATGGCTACACCTTC
CAITGAGGYGYTF
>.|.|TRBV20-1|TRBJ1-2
TGCAGTGCTAGAGAAGGCAGGGGCGAATACTATGGCTACACCTTC
CSAREGRGEYYGYTF
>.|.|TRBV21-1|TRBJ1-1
TGTGCCAGCAGCGAAATTGGACAGTCTCATGAAGCTTTCTTT
CASSEIGQSHEAFF
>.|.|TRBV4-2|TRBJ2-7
TGTGCCAGCAGCCAAGATCGAGGGGGTCAGATTTTAACCTACGAGCAGTACTTC
CASSQDRGGQILTYEQYF
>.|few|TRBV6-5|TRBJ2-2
TGTGCCAGCAGTTACTCGCCCACCGGGGAGCTGTTTTTT
CASSYSPTGELFF
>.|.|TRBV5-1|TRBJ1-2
TGCGCCAGCAGCACGACCAGCATTTCCGGCTATGGCTACACCTTC
CASSTTSISGYGYTF
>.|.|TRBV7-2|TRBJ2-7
TGTGCCAGCAGCCCACTACAGCGAGTGAGCGAGCAGTACTTC
CASSPLQRVSEQYF
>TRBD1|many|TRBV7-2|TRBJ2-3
TGTGCCAGCAGCTTAGTCGCGACAGGGGGGGGAGATACGCAGTATTTT
CASSLVATGGGDTQYF
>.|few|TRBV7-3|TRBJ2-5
TGTGCCAGCAGCTTATCCGTATTAGGCGGGACCCAGTACTTC
CASSLSVLGGTQYF
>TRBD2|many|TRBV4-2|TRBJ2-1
TGTGCCAGCAGCCAAGAATCTAGCGGGGGGTATGAGCAGTTCTTC
CASSQESSGGYEQFF